The TCR beta chain described here comes from a study of blood T cell repertoires in COVID-19. Study-wide background: Acute-phase and convalescent COVID-19 samples originated in the United States, Italy and Spain. T cells, B-cell-depleted T cells, or PBMCs provided the cDNA or gDNA that served as material.

Patients in Seattle were enrolled during active infection, then followed longitudinally. Germline assignment: CDR1 SQVTM and CDR2 ANQGSEA. There are 14 residues in the CDR3. Trimming shortened V by 5 bases and J by 0 bases, and 13 bases separated the two germline ends. The authors' processing: Reference gene primer amplification in the assay estimated nucleated cell counts. Using immunoSEQ multiplex PCR, the repertoire was profiled, and TCRdb retains in-frame clones only, with some absent. V, J and clone size were drawn from that table, and D and trimming were deduced from the DNA. The sample includes about 440,000 clones, about 87% of them seen just once.

Sequenced material: peripheral blood. This sequence originates from a woman between 50 and 59 years old with COVID-19, enrolled during active disease. The chain uses TRBV29-1 and TRBJ1-2; D is uncertain. The CDR3 DNA reads TGCAGCGTTCGTACTTCCCCCCCTAACTATGGCTACACCTTC. This translates into CSVRTSPPNYGYTF.